Listed here are 16 T cell receptor beta chains from one sample, sequenced in a study of monozygotic twins with inflammatory bowel disease. TCRdb reprocessed the 5' RACE reads and stores each CDR3 protein as one record, lacking DNA. Recorded for this sample: about 210,000 distinct CDR3 sequences. Material: blood. The receptors derive from a human donor with ulcerative colitis or Crohn's disease, or a healthy co-twin of an affected twin (not recorded which).

The gene calls are TRBV20-1 and TRBJ2-5; TCRdb's D call, TRBD1, is unchecked because there is no DNA. The CDR3 extends over 13 amino acids. Germline CDR1 is DFQATT and CDR2 is SNEGSKA (reference sequence). This chain's CDR3 is CSAETGGAETQYF.

The chain employs TRBV20-1 and TRBJ2-7. CDR1 is DFQATT and CDR2 is SNEGSKA in the germline V gene (reference sequence). This CDR3 region has 12 residues. The CDR3 here is CSALAETDEQYF.

J is TRBJ1-5 and V is TRBV6-1; TCRdb reports TRBD1, a call that lacks DNA to check it against. The V gene's germline CDR1 is MNHNS and CDR2 SASEGT. The CDR3 contains 17 residues. CDR3: CASSTSTGTGGYQPQHF.

The V and J genes are TRBV12-3 or TRBV12-4 and TRBJ2-7; the D call from TCRdb, TRBD2, cannot be confirmed without DNA. The CDR3 loop spans 15 amino acids. This CDR3 is CASSGGRGGNYEQYF.

V usage is TRBV7-3 and J usage is TRBJ2-2; TCRdb designates TRBD2, a call that cannot be tested without DNA. Germline V CDR1 and CDR2: SGHTA, FQGTGA. This CDR3 is 16 amino acids long. The CDR3 region is CASSFSPATTTGELFF.

The chain links TRBV29-1 to TRBJ1-2; with no DNA, the TCRdb D assignment of TRBD1 cannot be verified. The CDR3 is 11 residues long. Germline CDR1 reads SQVTM; CDR2 reads ANQGSEA. The CDR3 loop reads CSASGTEGYTF.

This chain uses TRBV30 with TRBJ2-7; the D call from TCRdb, TRBD1, cannot be confirmed without DNA. CDR1 and CDR2 from the germline V gene are GTSNPN and SVGIG (reference sequence). CDR3 length: 14 residues. This CDR3 reads CAWKRSQTAYEQYF.

This chain links TRBV29-1 with TRBJ2-7. The germline CDR1 and CDR2 sequences are SQVTM and ANQGSEA. The CDR3 totals 14 residues. The CDR3 is CSVVRHGYSYEQYF.

The chain combines TRBV5-1 with TRBJ2-1; TCRdb calls TRBD2, which cannot be checked without DNA. The CDR3 is 17 residues long. CDR1 and CDR2 (germline): SGHRS, YFSETQ. The CDR3 sequence: CASSLSSGSSTYNEQFF.

This chain connects TRBV20-1 to TRBJ2-3; the TCRdb D gene call, TRBD2, has no DNA to confirm it. CDR3 length: 14 amino acids. The germline CDR1 and CDR2 sequences are DFQATT and SNEGSKA (reference sequence). The CDR3: CSARDTAGADTQYF.

This chain uses TRBV12-3 or TRBV12-4 with TRBJ1-5. The CDR3 contains 17 residues. CDR3 residues: CASSFGLIETINQPQHF.

The rearrangement joins TRBV4-1 to TRBJ1-2; TCRdb gives TRBD1 as the D gene, but with no DNA this cannot be confirmed. Germline loops: CDR1 MGHRA, CDR2 YSYEKL. The CDR3 loop spans 18 amino acids. CDR3 in amino acids: CASSQQGQGAPSNYGYTF.

This rearrangement joins TRBV19 to TRBJ1-4; the D call from TCRdb, TRBD1, cannot be confirmed without DNA. Germline values: CDR1 LNHDA, CDR2 SQIVND (reference sequence). CDR3 length: 17 amino acids. The CDR3 here is CASTTRTGASSRAKLFF.

The J gene is TRBJ2-7, the V gene TRBV6-2 or TRBV6-3. This CDR3 comprises 12 residues. Germline CDR1 reads MNHEY; CDR2 reads SVGEGT. CDR3 protein: CASSDPNGEQYF.

The J gene is TRBJ1-1, the V gene TRBV5-1; checking the TCRdb D call of TRBD1 is not possible without DNA. Germline CDR1 is SGHRS and CDR2 is YFSETQ. The CDR3 is 15 amino acids. The CDR3 here is CASSLSGTGITEAFF. Supplemented by reference TRBV5-1 and TRBJ1-1, the full variable domain reads KAGVTQTPRYLIKTRGQQVTLSCSPISGHRSVSWYQQTPGQGLQFLFEYFSETQRNKGNFPGRFSGRQFSNSRSEMNVSTLELGDSALYLCASSLSGTGITEAFFGQGTRLTVV.

This chain uses TRBV12-3 or TRBV12-4 with TRBJ2-1; the D call from TCRdb, TRBD1, cannot be confirmed without DNA. The CDR3 runs to 16 residues. The CDR3 protein is CASSFTSWDRAHEQFF.